These 27 T cell receptor beta chains were sequenced from one sample in a study of CD8 T cells in Susac syndrome. Reverse transcription used roughly 0.5 to 1 ug RNA and random hexamers. TCRdb reanalysed the immunoSEQ multiplex PCR reads using MiXCR and keeps one entry per CDR3 protein. The table lists 140,000 or so distinct CDR3 sequences, almost 96% of them singletons. The source material was CD4+ T cells from PBMCs. The receptors shown here come from a human donor with Susac syndrome.

The V gene is TRBV15, the J gene TRBJ1-1, with 9 nucleotides matching TRBD1. The V gene end was trimmed by 3 bases and the J gene end by 3 bases; junction bases not matched to a gene: 17. The CDR3 extends over 19 amino acids. The germline V gene encodes CDR1 LNHNV and CDR2 YYDKDF (reference sequence). In nucleotides, the CDR3 is TGTGCCACCAGCAGCACCTCGGGACAGGGAGGGTGGGTCGACACTGAAGCTTTCTTT. Its protein is CATSSTSGQGGWVDTEAFF.

This clonotype was found a few times. A junction boundary mismatches the germline segment, possibly from a read error. The chain combines TRBV6-5 with TRBJ1-1; D call uncertain. The V gene's germline CDR1 is MNHEY and CDR2 SVGAGI. CDR3 length: 14 amino acids. The CDR3, as DNA: TGTGCCAGCAGTTACCCTCAGCTGAATACTGAAGCTTTCTTT. Protein: CASSYPQLNTEAFF.

The V and J genes are TRBV11-2 and TRBJ2-1, with D unclear. V gave up 5 bases and J gave up 0 bases, with 14 bases separating them. The CDR3 length is 16 residues. Germline assignment: CDR1 SGHAT and CDR2 FQNNGV. This chain's CDR3 is CASSQRGDSSYNEQFF. DNA for the CDR3: TGTGCCAGCAGCCAGCGTGGGGATAGCTCCTACAATGAGCAGTTCTTC.

This chain links TRBV28 with TRBJ2-7, with D unresolved. Germline V lookup: CDR1 MDHEN, CDR2 SYDVKM. The CDR3 totals 10 residues. V was cut by 2 bases and J by 6 bases, with 2 bases left in between. The DNA for the CDR3 is TGTGCCAGCAGTTTAACCGAGCAGTACTTC. It codes for CASSLTEQYF. Together with reference TRBV28 and TRBJ2-7, the CDR3 gives the full variable domain: DVKVTQSSRYLVKRTGEKVFLECVQDMDHENMFWYRQDPGLGLRLIYFSYDVKMKEKGDIPEGYSVSREKKERFSLILESASTNQTSMYLCASSLTEQYFGPGTRLTVT.

The chain uses TRBV19 and TRBJ2-5; unclear D gene. Trimming pared 5 bases from V and 0 bases from J, leaving 10 bases between. Germline loops: CDR1 LNHDA, CDR2 SQIVND (reference sequence). The CDR3 runs 14 residues. The CDR3 is CASSRSQNQETQYF. The CDR3 DNA is TGTGCCAGTAGTCGGAGTCAGAACCAAGAGACCCAGTACTTC.

The chain couples TRBV14 to TRBJ2-3, with a weak D call TRBD1 (6 bases). The CDR3 sequence is 15 residues long. The germline V gene has CDR1 SGHDN and CDR2 FVKESK. V lost 0 bases to trimming and J lost 5 bases, with 12 bases between them. The CDR3 bases are TGTGCCAGCAGCCAAGACTGGGGGCCGGGAGATACGCAGTATTTT. This encodes CASSQDWGPGDTQYF.

Written as DNA, the CDR3 is TGCGCCAGCAGCTTGGAAGGGTCGGGGGGGAATTACAATGAGCAGTTCTTC. This gives the protein CASSLEGSGGNYNEQFF. The gene calls are TRBV5-1 and TRBJ2-1; TRBD2 matches at 8 bases. After removal of 0 bases from V and 4 bases from J, the junction contained 9 bases not matched to a gene. Per germline, CDR1 SGHRS and CDR2 YFSETQ. This CDR3 spans 17 amino acids.

This clonotype was detected a few times. The genes are TRBV12-3 or TRBV12-4 and TRBJ2-1; perhaps D is TRBD1 or TRBD2 (6 bases each). V lost 3 bases and J 7 bases, leaving 10 bases between the germline ends. The CDR3 contains 13 residues. The CDR3 protein is CASSFRGRNEQFF. The CDR3 DNA follows: TGTGCCAGCAGTTTCCGGGGGCGAAATGAGCAGTTCTTC.

The CDR3 DNA sequence: TGTGCCAGCGGATCGATGTACGAGCAGTACTTC. Its translation is CASGSMYEQYF. This rearrangement joins TRBV28 to TRBJ2-7; D ambiguous. The V end was cut by 8 bases, the J end by 4 bases, with 9 bases between. Germline V gene lookup returns CDR1 MDHEN and CDR2 SYDVKM. The CDR3 spans 11 residues.

This rearrangement joins TRBV5-1 to TRBJ2-5, with unresolved D. CDR1 SGHRS and CDR2 YFSETQ come from the germline V gene. The CDR3 consists of 16 residues. V was shortened by 0 bases and J by 4 bases, with 16 bases between the two germline ends. The CDR3 sequence: CASSLGRAAITETQYF. The CDR3 nucleotides read TGCGCCAGCAGCTTGGGTCGGGCAGCAATCACAGAGACCCAGTACTTC.

The chain employs TRBV5-1 and TRBJ2-3; 10 bases align to TRBD2. The V segment lost 3 bases and the J segment 4 bases; nucleotides outside the gene matches: 5. Germline CDR1 SGHRS, CDR2 YFSETQ. This CDR3 region has 15 residues. CDR3 DNA sequence: TGCGCCAGCAGCTCGACTAGCGGGTCGGCAGATACGCAGTATTTT. Translation: CASSSTSGSADTQYF.

The V and J genes are TRBV10-3 and TRBJ1-1; D possibly corresponds to TRBD1 (5 bases). This CDR3 has 15 amino acids. Germline loops: CDR1 ENHRY, CDR2 SYGVKD. V was clipped by 6 bases and J by 6 bases, with 20 bases between them. The CDR3 nucleotides read TGTGCCATCAGGGATGGGGTAAGTGGCAGGGCTGAAGCTTTCTTT. It encodes CAIRDGVSGRAEAFF.

This rearrangement joins TRBV5-4 to TRBJ2-7; D tentatively reads TRBD1 or TRBD2 (6 bases each). Germline V CDR1 and CDR2: SGHNT, YYREEE (reference sequence). The CDR3 spans 16 residues. V lost 0 bases and J 0 bases, leaving 13 bases between the germline ends. The CDR3 DNA is TGTGCCAGCAGCTTGGACCTCGGGGGCCCCTCCTACGAGCAGTACTTC. This encodes CASSLDLGGPSYEQYF. The complete variable domain, with remaining parts taken from reference TRBV5-4 and TRBJ2-7, reads ETGVTQSPTHLIKTRGQQVTLRCSSQSGHNTVSWYQQALGQGPQFIFQYYREEENGRGNFPPRFSGLQFPNYSSELNVNALELDDSALYLCASSLDLGGPSYEQYFGPGTRLTVT.

The sample holds one count of this clonotype. V is TRBV15 and J is TRBJ1-3, with D unclear. The germline V gene encodes CDR1 LNHNV and CDR2 YYDKDF (reference sequence). Trimming took 6 bases from V and 2 from J, leaving 11 bases between them. CDR3 length: 14 residues. CDR3 region: CATSIVSAGNTIYF. Here the CDR3 DNA reads TGTGCCACCAGTATCGTGTCAGCTGGAAACACCATATATTTT. The full variable domain, completed using reference TRBV15 and TRBJ1-3, is DAMVIQNPRYQVTQFGKPVTLSCSQTLNHNVMYWYQQKSSQAPKLLFHYYDKDFNNEADTPDNFQSRRPNTSFCFLDIRSPGLGDTAMYLCATSIVSAGNTIYFGEGSWLTVV.

The chain uses TRBV20-1 and TRBJ2-5; D is uncertain. There are 14 residues in the CDR3. V was trimmed by 1 base and J by 1 base, leaving 10 bases between them. Looked up from germline, CDR1 is DFQATT and CDR2 is SNEGSKA (reference sequence). CDR3: CSARGGSSQETQYF. The CDR3 DNA sequence: TGCAGTGCTAGAGGAGGCTCATCCCAAGAGACCCAGTACTTC.

CDR3 sequence reads: CASSPSLAPPANEQFF. CDR3 nucleotide sequence: TGTGCCAGCAGCCCGTCCCTAGCGCCCCCGGCGAATGAGCAGTTCTTC. This chain joins TRBV11-1 and TRBJ2-1, with a tentative D call TRBD2 (6 bases). V lost 5 bases and J lost 7, with 21 bases in between. Germline CDR1 is SGHAT and CDR2 is FQDESV (reference sequence). The CDR3 sequence is 16 residues long.

This clonotype showed up just once. The CDR3 region has the DNA TGTGCCAGCAGTTACTCCGGGACTAGCGGGAGAGGTTACAATGAGCAGTTCTTC. Its translation is CASSYSGTSGRGYNEQFF. V and J are TRBV6-2 or TRBV6-3 and TRBJ2-1; 14 bases fit TRBD2. CDR1 is MNHEY and CDR2 is SVGEGT in the germline V gene. CDR3 length equals 18 residues. The junction had 5 bases not matched to a gene; V was cut back by 0 bases and J by 4 bases.

There are a few counts of this clonotype. This chain links TRBV29-1 with TRBJ2-3; 9 nucleotides align to TRBD2. The germline V gene encodes CDR1 SQVTM and CDR2 ANQGSEA. J was trimmed by 4 bases and V by 3 bases; bases with no gene match: 2. This CDR3 is 13 amino acids long. Here the CDR3 reads CSVERGGPDTQYF. The DNA of the CDR3 is TGCAGCGTTGAGCGGGGGGGCCCAGATACGCAGTATTTT.

J is TRBJ2-1 and V is TRBV20-1, with 9 bases matching TRBD1. V lost 0 bases and J lost 2; bases outside the gene matches: 2. The CDR3 contains 15 residues. Germline V CDR1 and CDR2: DFQATT, SNEGSKA (reference sequence). DNA of the CDR3: TGCAGTGCTAGAGAATGGACAGGGGCCTACAATGAGCAGTTCTTC. As protein: CSAREWTGAYNEQFF.

This clonotype has a handful of counts. At one boundary the junction diverges from the germline segment, which might be a read error. The V and J genes are TRBV7-7 and TRBJ2-3; 10 nucleotides line up with TRBD2. The CDR3 length is 15 residues. CDR1 and CDR2 from the germline V gene are SSHAT and FNYEAQ (reference sequence). The CDR3 spells CASSSGTSGTDTQYF. For the CDR3, the DNA is TGTGCTAGCAGCTCCGGGACTAGCGGCACAGATACGCAGTATTTT.

The CDR3: CASSQDRVQPQHF. Written as DNA, the CDR3 is TGTGCCAGCAGCCAAGACCGGGTTCAGCCCCAGCATTTT. The chain has TRBV14 and TRBJ1-5; no reliable D call. CDR3 length equals 13 residues. Germline V CDR1 and CDR2: SGHDN, FVKESK. The V gene lost 0 bases and the J gene lost 6 bases, with 6 bases spanning the gap.

This chain connects TRBV25-1 to TRBJ2-3, with D possibly TRBD1 on 5 matching bases. Trimming shortened V by 5 bases and J by 2 bases, and 11 bases separated the two germline ends. There are 14 residues in the CDR3. The germline V gene encodes CDR1 MGHDK and CDR2 SYGVNS. The CDR3 DNA reads TGTGCCAGCAGTCCCAGGGTTGACACAGATACGCAGTATTTT. As protein: CASSPRVDTDTQYF.

This sequence joins TRBV28 and TRBJ1-6; TRBD1 might be the D (6 bases). V gave up 3 bases and J gave up 7 bases, with 13 bases separating them. The CDR3 length is 15 residues. Germline V CDR1 and CDR2: MDHEN, SYDVKM. The CDR3 nucleotides read TGTGCCAGCAGTTTTTCGGGGGGCGCGAATTCACCCCTCCACTTT. Its protein product is CASSFSGGANSPLHF.

This chain connects TRBV20-1 to TRBJ2-5; 13 nucleotides line up with TRBD2. CDR1 is DFQATT and CDR2 is SNEGSKA in the germline V gene (reference sequence). The CDR3 has 17 amino acids. The trim removed 3 bases at V and 4 bases at J, leaving 11 bases unmatched. The CDR3 is CSASIPGLAGWGETQYF. CDR3 bases: TGCAGTGCTAGTATCCCGGGACTAGCGGGATGGGGAGAGACCCAGTACTTC.

The chain links TRBV9 to TRBJ2-5; perhaps TRBD2 as D (7 bases). With 0 bases removed from V and 5 bases from J, the gap between germline ends came to 20 bases. The CDR3 length is 17 residues. Germline V lookup: CDR1 SGDLS, CDR2 YYNGEE. The CDR3 region is CASSVGSLGRGQETQYF. The CDR3 bases are TGTGCCAGCAGCGTAGGGTCCCTCGGGCGGGGGCAGGAGACCCAGTACTTC.

V is TRBV20-1 and J is TRBJ2-7, with TRBD1 identical over 7 bases. There are 13 residues in the CDR3. CDR1 and CDR2 from the germline V gene are DFQATT and SNEGSKA (reference sequence). The trim removed 6 bases at V and 2 bases at J, leaving 7 bases unmatched. For the CDR3, the DNA is TGCAGTGCCCCCGGACAGGTCCCCTACGAGCAGTACTTC. Protein: CSAPGQVPYEQYF.

The rearrangement uses TRBV9 and TRBJ2-1, with 10 bases fitting TRBD2. The CDR3 has 14 amino acids. The trim removed 3 bases at V and 7 bases at J, leaving 4 bases unmatched. Germline V lookup: CDR1 SGDLS, CDR2 YYNGEE. CDR3 residues: CASSASGSWNEQFF. The CDR3 DNA is TGTGCCAGCAGCGCTAGCGGGAGTTGGAATGAGCAGTTCTTC.